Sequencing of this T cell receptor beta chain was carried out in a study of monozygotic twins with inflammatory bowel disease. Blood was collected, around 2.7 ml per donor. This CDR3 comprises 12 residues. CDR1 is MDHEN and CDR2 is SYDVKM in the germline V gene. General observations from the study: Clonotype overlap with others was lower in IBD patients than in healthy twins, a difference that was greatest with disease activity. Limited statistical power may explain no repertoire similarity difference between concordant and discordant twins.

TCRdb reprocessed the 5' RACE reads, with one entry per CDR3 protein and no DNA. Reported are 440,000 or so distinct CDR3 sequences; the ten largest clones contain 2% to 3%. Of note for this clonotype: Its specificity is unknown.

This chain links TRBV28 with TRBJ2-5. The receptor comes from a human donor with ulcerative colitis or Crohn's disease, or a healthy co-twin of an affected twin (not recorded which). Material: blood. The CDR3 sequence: CAGRPSRETQYF.